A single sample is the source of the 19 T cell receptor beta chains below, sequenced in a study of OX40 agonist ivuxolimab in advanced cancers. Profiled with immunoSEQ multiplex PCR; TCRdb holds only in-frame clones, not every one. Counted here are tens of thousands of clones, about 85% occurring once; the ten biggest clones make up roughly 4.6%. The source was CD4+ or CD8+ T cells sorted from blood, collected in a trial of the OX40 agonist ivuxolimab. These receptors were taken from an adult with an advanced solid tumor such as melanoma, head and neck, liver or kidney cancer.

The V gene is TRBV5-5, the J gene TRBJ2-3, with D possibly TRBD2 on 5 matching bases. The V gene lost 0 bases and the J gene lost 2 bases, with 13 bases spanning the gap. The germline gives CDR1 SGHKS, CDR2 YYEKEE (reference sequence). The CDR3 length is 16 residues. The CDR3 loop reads CASSLAQQRSTDTQYF. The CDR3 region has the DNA TGTGCCAGCAGCTTGGCCCAGCAGCGGTCCACAGATACGCAGTATTTT.

CDR3 nucleotides: TGTGCCAGCAGTTACTCGAGCGCAGCGGGAGCCTACGAGCAGTACTTC. It yields the protein CASSYSSAAGAYEQYF. The chain carries TRBV6-5 and TRBJ2-7; the match to TRBD2 covers 8 bases. V dropped 0 bases and J dropped 2; count of bases not matched to a gene: 6. The V gene's germline CDR1 is MNHEY and CDR2 SVGAGI. There are 16 residues in the CDR3.

The CDR3 coding sequence is TGTGCCAGCAGTTTTGGAGGATATGCAACTAATGAAAAACTGTTTTTT. Residues: CASSFGGYATNEKLFF. The V and J genes are TRBV9 and TRBJ1-4; D is ambiguous. The CDR3 runs to 16 residues. V lost 5 bases and J 0 bases, leaving 14 bases between the germline ends. Germline CDR1 and CDR2: SGDLS and YYNGEE.

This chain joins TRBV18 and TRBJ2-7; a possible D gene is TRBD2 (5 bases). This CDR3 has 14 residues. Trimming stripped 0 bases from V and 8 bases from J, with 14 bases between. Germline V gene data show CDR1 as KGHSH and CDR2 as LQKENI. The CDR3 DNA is TGTGCCAGCTCACCACCGTCCGGGATAGACCAGCAGTACTTC. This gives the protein CASSPPSGIDQQYF.

CDR3 coding DNA: TGTGCCAGCAGCTTAGGCCTCTACGAGCAGTACTTC. The encoded protein is CASSLGLYEQYF. The rearrangement uses TRBV11-2 and TRBJ2-7; the D is unclear. Germline V gene sequence: CDR1 SGHAT, CDR2 FQNNGV. There are 12 residues in the CDR3. The V gene lost 1 base and the J gene lost 3 bases, with 4 bases spanning the gap.

CDR3 region: CASSNLDRGLGGEQFF. DNA of the CDR3: TGTGCCAGCAGCAATCTTGACAGGGGGCTCGGTGGTGAGCAGTTCTTC. This chain uses TRBV7-9 with TRBJ2-1; 10 bases align to TRBD1. Per germline, CDR1 SEHNR and CDR2 FQNEAQ (reference sequence). Trimming removed 5 bases from V and 9 bases from J; junction bases left unmatched: 13. The CDR3 extends over 16 amino acids.

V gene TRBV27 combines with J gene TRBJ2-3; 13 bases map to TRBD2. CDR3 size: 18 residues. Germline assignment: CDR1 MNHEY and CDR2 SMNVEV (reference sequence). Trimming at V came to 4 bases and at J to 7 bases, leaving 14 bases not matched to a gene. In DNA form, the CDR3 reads TGTGCCAGCAGTTCCCCCCGACTAGCGGGGGGCCCCCACAATACGCAGTATTTT. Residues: CASSSPRLAGGPHNTQYF.

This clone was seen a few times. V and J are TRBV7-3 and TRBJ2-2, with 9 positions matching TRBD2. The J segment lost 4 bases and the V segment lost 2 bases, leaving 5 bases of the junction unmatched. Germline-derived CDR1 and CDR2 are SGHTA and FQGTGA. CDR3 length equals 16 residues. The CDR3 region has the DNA TGTGCCAGCAGCTTAGCGGGAGGGCCCGGCACCGGGGAGCTGTTTTTT. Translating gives CASSLAGGPGTGELFF.

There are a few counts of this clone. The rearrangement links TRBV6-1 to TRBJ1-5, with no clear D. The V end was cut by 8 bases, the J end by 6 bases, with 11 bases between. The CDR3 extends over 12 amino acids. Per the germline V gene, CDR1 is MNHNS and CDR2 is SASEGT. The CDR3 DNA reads TGTGCCAGCCACCGGGAGGGTCAGCCCCAGCATTTT. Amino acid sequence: CASHREGQPQHF.

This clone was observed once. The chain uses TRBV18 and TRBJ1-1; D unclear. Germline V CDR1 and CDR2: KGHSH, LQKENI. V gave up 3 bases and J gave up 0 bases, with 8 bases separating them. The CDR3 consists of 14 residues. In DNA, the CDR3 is TGTGCCAGCTCACCGGTACAGTTGAACACTGAAGCTTTCTTT. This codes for CASSPVQLNTEAFF.

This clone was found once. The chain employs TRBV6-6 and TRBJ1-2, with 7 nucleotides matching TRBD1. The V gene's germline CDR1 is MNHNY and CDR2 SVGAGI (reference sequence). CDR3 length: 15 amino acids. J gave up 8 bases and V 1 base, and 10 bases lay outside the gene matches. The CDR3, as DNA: TGTGCCAGCAGTTACTTGACAGGGAGGGTTCAAGGCTACACCTTC. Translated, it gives CASSYLTGRVQGYTF.

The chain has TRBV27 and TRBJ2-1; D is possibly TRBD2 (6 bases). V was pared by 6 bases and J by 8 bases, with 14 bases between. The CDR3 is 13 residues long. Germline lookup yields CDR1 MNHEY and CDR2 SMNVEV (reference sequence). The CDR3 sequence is CASSTRLVDEQFF. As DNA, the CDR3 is TGTGCCAGCAGCACCCGACTAGTGGATGAGCAGTTCTTC.

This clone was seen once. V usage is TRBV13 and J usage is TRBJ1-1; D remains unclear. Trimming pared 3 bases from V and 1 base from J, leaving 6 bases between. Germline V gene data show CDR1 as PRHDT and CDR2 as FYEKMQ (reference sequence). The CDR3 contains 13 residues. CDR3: CASSFSRNTEAFF. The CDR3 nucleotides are TGTGCCAGCAGCTTTTCGAGGAACACTGAAGCTTTCTTT.

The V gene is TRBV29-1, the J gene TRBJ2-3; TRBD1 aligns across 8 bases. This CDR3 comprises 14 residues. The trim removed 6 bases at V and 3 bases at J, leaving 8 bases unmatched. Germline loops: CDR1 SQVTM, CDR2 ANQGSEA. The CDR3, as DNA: TGCAGCGTCGACAGGGGTGTTTTAACAGATACGCAGTATTTT. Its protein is CSVDRGVLTDTQYF.

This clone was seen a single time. The CDR3 DNA sequence: TGTGCCAGCAGCCGATATTTGGTAGGGGGCGTCTATAATGAGCAGTTCTTC. This sequence encodes CASSRYLVGGVYNEQFF. This chain joins TRBV7-2 and TRBJ2-1; 7 bases align to TRBD1. Germline loops: CDR1 SGHTA, CDR2 FQGNSA. Losses at the gene ends were 5 bases for V and 7 bases for J; bases not matched to a gene: 17. The CDR3 runs to 17 residues.

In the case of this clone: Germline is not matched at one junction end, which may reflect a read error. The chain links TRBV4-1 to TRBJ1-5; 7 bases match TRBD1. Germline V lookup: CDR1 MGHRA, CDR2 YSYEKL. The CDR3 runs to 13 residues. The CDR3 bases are TGCACCAGCAGCCACACAGGGGATCAGCCCCAGCATTTT. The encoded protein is CTSSHTGDQPQHF.

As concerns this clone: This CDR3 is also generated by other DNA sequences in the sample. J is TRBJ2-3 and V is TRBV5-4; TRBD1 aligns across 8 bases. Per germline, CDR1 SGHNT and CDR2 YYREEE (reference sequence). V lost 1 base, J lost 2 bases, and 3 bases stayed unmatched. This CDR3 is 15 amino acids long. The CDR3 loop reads CASSLSGQVTDTQYF. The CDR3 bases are TGTGCCAGCAGCTTGTCGGGACAGGTCACAGATACGCAGTATTTT.

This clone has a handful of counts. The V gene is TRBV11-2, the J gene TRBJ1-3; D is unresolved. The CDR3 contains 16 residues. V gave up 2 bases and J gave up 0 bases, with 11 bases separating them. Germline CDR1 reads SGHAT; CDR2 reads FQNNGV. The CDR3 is CASSLLTGDSGNTIYF. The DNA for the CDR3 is TGTGCCAGCAGCTTACTTACGGGAGACTCTGGAAACACCATATATTTT. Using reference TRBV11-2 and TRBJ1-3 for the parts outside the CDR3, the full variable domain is EAGVAQSPRYKIIEKRQSVAFWCNPISGHATLYWYQQILGQGPKLLIQFQNNGVVDDSQLPKDRFSAERLKGVDSTLKIQPAKLEDSAVYLCASSLLTGDSGNTIYFGEGSWLTVV.

The CDR3 region has the DNA TGTGCCAGCAGTCTACAGGGGCCGAACACCGGGGAGCTGTTTTTT. It specifies CASSLQGPNTGELFF. The V gene is TRBV6-6, the J gene TRBJ2-2; 7 bases map to TRBD1. Germline CDR1 is MNHNY and CDR2 is SVGAGI (reference sequence). Unmatched junction bases numbered 3, after V lost 5 bases and J lost 0 bases. This CDR3 contains 15 residues.